This TCR beta chain was recorded in a study of Ad26.COV2.S vaccination and SARS-CoV-2 variants. The wider study: Enrollment placed the donor in the COV1001 Ad26.COV2.S trial arm. Intramuscular Ad26.COV2.S doses were given once or twice, 56 days apart.

Germline V gene lookup returns CDR1 MNHEY and CDR2 SMNVEV (reference sequence). V lost 5 bases to trimming and J lost 5 bases, with 12 bases between them. The CDR3 sequence is 13 residues long. Study-wide points: Analytic work on TCR breadth and depth might have understated the full extent of total T cell responses.

Treatment reported: 19 received Ad26.COV2.S at low or high dose, single or two shots; roughly five received placebo; per-sample allocation not given. The samples were gathered on day 63 after the first injection of vaccine or placebo. Using immunoSEQ multiplex PCR, the repertoire was profiled, and TCRdb retains in-frame clones only, with some absent. Altogether fewer than 500,000 clones are present, 80% to 95% being singletons, with the ten largest covering about 4.5%. As concerns this clone: Its antigen remains unknown.

The chain combines TRBV27 with TRBJ2-5; tentatively, D is TRBD1 (6 bases). The TCR originated in a person aged 18-60 years who received the Ad26.COV2.S COVID-19 vaccine or a placebo. Material: peripheral blood, obtained in a trial of Ad26.COV2.S vaccine versus placebo. CDR3 nucleotides: TGTGCCAGCAGTAAGGGGGAACGGGAGACCCAGTACTTC. Amino acid sequence: CASSKGERETQYF.